The text below deals with one T cell receptor beta chain. The antigen it recognizes is unknown. One base away there is no much larger clone; base qualities are not given. The data derive from a study of patients and donors after allogeneic stem cell transplantation (TCRdb year 2020). Receptor amplification or capture employed RT-PCR. The sequencing machine was a NextSeq 550. TCRdb reran the public reads through fastp at Q25 and MiXCR, keeping productive beta chains. Every distinct CDR3 protein forms one entry, paired with its most common genes and DNA. For this sample the table gives around 25,000 distinct CDR3 sequences, of which under 55% were detected only once. Jointly, the top ten make up around 72% of the sample. Sequences MNHEY (CDR1) and SMNVEV (CDR2) are obtained from the germline V gene (reference sequence). There are 13 amino acids in the CDR3, from cysteine to phenylalanine inclusive. Only the CDR3 part of the read is kept: 39 bases, read in frame from the first base. The V end loses 6 bases and the J end loses 5 bases, and a stretch of 12 bases separates them.

The chain uses TRBV27 and TRBJ2-3, with the D segment identity uncertain. The sequence was collected from a human donor who was either an allogeneic HSCT recipient or a stem cell or donor lymphocyte infusion donor (not recorded which). It is not recorded whose cells these are; they may come from a transplant donor. Sequenced input: blood, either unsorted or a sorted T cell fraction (not recorded which). CDR3 sequence: CASRRHNLDTQYF. In nucleotides, the sequence is TGTGCCAGCAGACGACACAACCTAGATACGCAGTATTTT.